Listed below are T cell receptor beta chains from one sample, sequenced in a study of blood T cell dynamics during melanoma immunotherapy. Assay used: immunoSEQ multiplex PCR; TCRdb lists only in-frame clones, some missing. The sample contains 25,000 to 35,000 clones, around 80% of which appear only once. The sequencing used blood, collected from a patient treated with checkpoint blockade. Every receptor here comes from a human donor with melanoma. CDR3s include the opening cysteine and the closing phenylalanine or tryptophan. A D gene is named only where the DNA matches it firmly. Expanded clones are given a class, and other clones once, few, many or no size at all.

V gene	D gene	clone size	J gene	CDR3 DNA	CDR3 protein
TRBV9	NA	NA	TRBJ2-3	TGTGCCAGCAGCGTTCGCGGGCTAACAGATACGCAGTATTTT	CASSVRGLTDTQYF
TRBV27	NA	NA	TRBJ1-2	TGTGCCAGCAGTTTGCAGGGAGGAAACTATGGCTACACCTTC	CASSLQGGNYGYTF
TRBV19	NA	NA	TRBJ1-2	TGTGCCAGTAGTATTTCAGTCTATGGCTACACCTTC	CASSISVYGYTF
TRBV30	NA	NA	TRBJ1-3	TGTGCCTGGAGTGTACATTCAGGACGAAGCACCATATATTTT	CAWSVHSGRSTIYF
TRBV4-2	NA	NA	TRBJ1-5	TGTGCCAGCAGCCCTCAGGTAAATTATGATCAGCCCCAGCATTTT	CASSPQVNYDQPQHF
TRBV27	NA	once	TRBJ1-2	TGTGCCAGCAGTTTAAAGGTGCAGGGTGAGGCTAACTATGGCTACACCTTC	CASSLKVQGEANYGYTF
TRBV4-2	NA	NA	TRBJ2-3	TGTGCCAGCAGCCAAGATGTTGGGGGCAGAACCCAGTATTTT	CASSQDVGGRTQYF
TRBV7-7	TRBD2	NA	TRBJ2-5	TGTGCTAGCAGCCCCAGACTAGCGGCCCATAAAGAGACCCAGTACTTC	CASSPRLAAHKETQYF
TRBV28	NA	few	TRBJ1-1	TGTGCCAGCAGTTCGCCGATACAAAGGATGAACACTGAAGCTTTCTTT	CASSSPIQRMNTEAFF
TRBV4-2	NA	NA	TRBJ1-1	TGTGCCAGCAGCCAAGGGGGGGCGAACACTGAAGCTTTCTTT	CASSQGGANTEAFF
TRBV6-1	TRBD1	NA	TRBJ1-2	TGTGCCAGCAGTGGAAACAGGGGACTTACTAACTATGGCTACACCTTC	CASSGNRGLTNYGYTF
TRBV19	NA	NA	TRBJ2-7	TGTGCCAGCCGAGTCGGGACGGGTCCCTACGAGCAGTACTTC	CASRVGTGPYEQYF
TRBV4-1	TRBD1	NA	TRBJ1-2	TGCGCCAGCAGCCCCGCCCTCCGGGACAGGGGATTAAATGGCTACACCTTC	CASSPALRDRGLNGYTF
TRBV5-1	TRBD2	NA	TRBJ2-7	TGCGCCAGCAGCACAGGACTAGCGGGAGAACTCTACGAGCAGTACTTC	CASSTGLAGELYEQYF
TRBV4-2	NA	NA	TRBJ2-6	TGTGCCAGCAGCCAAGATGACTCTGGGGCCAACGTCCTGACTTTC	CASSQDDSGANVLTF
TRBV30	TRBD2	NA	TRBJ2-5	TGTGCCGGGTCCTCCACGCGGGGGGTTGGAGAGACCCAGTACTTC	CAGSSTRGVGETQYF
TRBV30	NA	NA	TRBJ1-4	TGTGCCTGGAGTGAGGCAGTCTCAACTAATGAAAAACTGTTTTTT	CAWSEAVSTNEKLFF
TRBV25-1	TRBD1	NA	TRBJ2-7	TGTGCCAGCAGTGAATATCGGACAGGGGGCGCCTCAGATCACGAGCAGTACTTC	CASSEYRTGGASDHEQYF
TRBV27	TRBD1	NA	TRBJ2-7	TGTGCCAGCAGGCGTCCCGGGACAGGACGGGGGAACGAGCAGTACTTC	CASRRPGTGRGNEQYF
TRBV7-2	TRBD2	NA	TRBJ2-3	TGTGCCAGCAGCTCCGCTGGCGGGGGTAGCACAGATACGCAGTATTTT	CASSSAGGGSTDTQYF
TRBV19	TRBD1	NA	TRBJ1-5	TGTGCCAGTAGTAACCGGGACAGGGGCTATAGCAATCAGCCCCAGCATTTT	CASSNRDRGYSNQPQHF
TRBV5-1	NA	NA	TRBJ1-4	TGCGCCAGCAGCGGGGACGCCGGGGGAGAAAAACTGTTTTTT	CASSGDAGGEKLFF
TRBV7-9	NA	NA	TRBJ1-5	TGTGCCAGCAGCTTAGGGGCAGGGTCTAGCAATCAGCCCCAGCATTTT	CASSLGAGSSNQPQHF
TRBV19	NA	NA	TRBJ1-2	TGTGCCAGTAGTATAGGGTCGTCACAGGTCCGTGGCTACACCTTC	CASSIGSSQVRGYTF
TRBV5-5	TRBD1	NA	TRBJ2-7	TGTGCCAGCAGCTCTACAGGGGGGCCCTACGAGCAGTACTTC	CASSSTGGPYEQYF
TRBV19	TRBD1	NA	TRBJ1-5	TGTGCCAGTAGTATCGGTACAGGGGGCAATCAGCCCCAGCATTTT	CASSIGTGGNQPQHF
TRBV11-2	TRBD1	NA	TRBJ1-1	TGTGCCAGCAGCCTCCGACAGGGGGCTGAAGCTTTCTTT	CASSLRQGAEAFF
TRBV9	TRBD1	NA	TRBJ1-3	TGTGCCAGCAGCGACCGGACAGGGGGGGGAAACACCATATATTTT	CASSDRTGGGNTIYF
TRBV5-1	TRBD2	once	TRBJ2-1	TGCGCCAGCAGCTTCGGGACTAGCGGAGCTTTCTACAATGAGCAGTTCTTC	CASSFGTSGAFYNEQFF
TRBV7-9	NA	NA	TRBJ2-6	TGTGCCAGCAGCCCTTTCCGAACAGCCTCTGGGGCCAACGTCCTGACTTTC	CASSPFRTASGANVLTF
TRBV7-2	NA	few	TRBJ2-1	TGTGCCAGCAGCCGCATAAGCCGACCCGGTGGGAATGAGCAGTTCTTC	CASSRISRPGGNEQFF
TRBV19	NA	NA	TRBJ1-3	TGTGCCAGTAGTATAAGGCAGGGGAACCCCTCTGGAAACACCATATATTTT	CASSIRQGNPSGNTIYF
TRBV7-2	NA	NA	TRBJ2-6	TGTGCCAGCAGCTTAGCAGCCCCCTCTGGGGCCAACGTCCTGACTTTC	CASSLAAPSGANVLTF
TRBV30	NA	NA	TRBJ2-3	TGTGCCTGGAGTCCTACCGGGACGCCGCAGTATTTT	CAWSPTGTPQYF
TRBV6-6	NA	NA	TRBJ1-5	TGTGCCAGCAGTTACCAAACCAGGGATCAGCCCCAGCATTTT	CASSYQTRDQPQHF
TRBV6-1	NA	NA	TRBJ2-7	TGTGCTACAGGGAGAACCTACGAGCAGTACTTC	CATGRTYEQYF
TRBV6-1	NA	NA	TRBJ2-6	TGTGCCAGCACAGGGGCATTTTCTGGGGCCAACGTCCTGACTTTC	CASTGAFSGANVLTF
TRBV5-4	TRBD1	NA	TRBJ1-1	TGTGCCAGCAGCCCAGACAGGGCTCTGAACACTGAAGCTTTCTTT	CASSPDRALNTEAFF
TRBV28	NA	NA	TRBJ1-4	TGTGCCAGCAGTCCCCAGGTGGGGGTTCGGGAAAAACTGTTTTTT	CASSPQVGVREKLFF
TRBV11-1	NA	NA	TRBJ1-2	TGTGCCAGCAGCTTATTGTCAGGGGCGGGTGGCTACACCTTC	CASSLLSGAGGYTF
TRBV20-1	NA	NA	TRBJ1-2	TGCAGTGCTAACTATGGCTACACCTTC	CSANYGYTF
TRBV4-1	NA	NA	TRBJ2-3	TGCGCCAGCAGCCAAGATGTTGCAGATACGCAGTATTTT	CASSQDVADTQYF
TRBV7-6	NA	NA	TRBJ1-1	TGTGCCAGCAGCCCCGCTTTAGTGGTTGGCGCTGAAGCTTTCTTT	CASSPALVVGAEAFF
TRBV10-3	NA	NA	TRBJ2-1	TGTGCCATCACGAGAAGCTCCTACAATGAGCAGTTCTTC	CAITRSSYNEQFF
TRBV5-1	TRBD2	NA	TRBJ2-3	TGCGCCAGCAGCTGGCTAGCGGGAGACACAGATACGCAGTATTTT	CASSWLAGDTDTQYF
TRBV6-1	NA	NA	TRBJ2-3	TGTGCCAGCAGTGAAGCAAGGTCGACAGATACGCAGTATTTT	CASSEARSTDTQYF
TRBV5-1	NA	once	TRBJ2-6	TGCGCCAGCAGCTTATCTAGCCGGGGCTGGTTTAGCTCTGGGGCCAACGTCCTGACTTTC	CASSLSSRGWFSSGANVLTF
TRBV5-1	NA	NA	TRBJ2-5	TGCGCCAGCAGCCTAACGTTGGAGACCCAGTACTTC	CASSLTLETQYF
TRBV4-1	TRBD1	NA	TRBJ2-7	TGCGCCAGCAGCTTCGGGACAGCAAGCTCCTACGAGCAGTACTTC	CASSFGTASSYEQYF
TRBV2	TRBD2	NA	TRBJ2-7	TGTGCCAGTATGGGACTAGCGGCGCCCTACGAGCAGTACTTC	CASMGLAAPYEQYF
TRBV6-6	NA	NA	TRBJ1-6	TGTGCCAGCAGTTACTCGGATCCAGTGAATAATTCACCCCTCCACTTT	CASSYSDPVNNSPLHF
TRBV27	NA	NA	TRBJ2-5	TGTGCCAGCAGTTTATTAGGGAACGGGGAGACCCAGTACTTC	CASSLLGNGETQYF
TRBV2	NA	NA	TRBJ2-1	TGTGCCAGCAGTGAAGACCACTACAATGAGCAGTTCTTC	CASSEDHYNEQFF
TRBV7-6	TRBD1	few	TRBJ2-2	TGTGCCAGCAGTTTAGGACAGGAAGAGCTGTTTTTT	CASSLGQEELFF
TRBV2	NA	few	TRBJ1-2	TGTGCCAGCGTCGGGACGGCGGCTAACTATGGCTACACCTTC	CASVGTAANYGYTF